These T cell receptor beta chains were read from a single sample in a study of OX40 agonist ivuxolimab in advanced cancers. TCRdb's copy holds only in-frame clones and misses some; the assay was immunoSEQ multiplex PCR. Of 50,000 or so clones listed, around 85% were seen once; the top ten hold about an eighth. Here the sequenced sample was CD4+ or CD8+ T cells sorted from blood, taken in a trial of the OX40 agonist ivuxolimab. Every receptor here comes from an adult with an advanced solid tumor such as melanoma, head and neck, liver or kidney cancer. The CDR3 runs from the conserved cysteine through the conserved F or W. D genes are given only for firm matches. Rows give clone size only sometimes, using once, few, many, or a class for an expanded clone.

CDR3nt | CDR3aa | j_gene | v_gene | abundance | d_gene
TGTGCCTGGACCGTGGGGGGGAGCGACTATGGCTACACCTTC | CAWTVGGSDYGYTF | TRBJ1-2 | TRBV30 | . | .
TGTGCCAGCAGTGGCCCCCAAGAGACCCAGTACTTC | CASSGPQETQYF | TRBJ2-5 | TRBV25-1 | . | .
TGTGCCAGCTCACCGGAGAAGGGGGCTGAGGGTACAGATACGCAGTATTTT | CASSPEKGAEGTDTQYF | TRBJ2-3 | TRBV18 | once | TRBD1
TGCGCCAGCAGCCAAGAGGGTGACGTGACCGGGGAGCTGTTTTTT | CASSQEGDVTGELFF | TRBJ2-2 | TRBV4-3 | . | .
TGTGCCATCAGTGAGTCGTTGGACCTGGGGAACGAGCAGTACTTC | CAISESLDLGNEQYF | TRBJ2-7 | TRBV10-3 | . | .
TGTGCCAGCAGCCGTTCCAAACTTTCGGGGTCCTACAATGAGCAGTTCTTC | CASSRSKLSGSYNEQFF | TRBJ2-1 | TRBV14 | . | .
TGTGCCAGCAGTGAAGCGCCAAACGAGCAGTACTTC | CASSEAPNEQYF | TRBJ2-7 | TRBV6-1 | . | .
TGTGCCAGCAGTCCCGATGGGAACACTGAAGCTTTCTTT | CASSPDGNTEAFF | TRBJ1-1 | TRBV2 | . | .
TGCGCCAGCAGCCACGCCGGAGGGATGAACACTGAAGCTTTCTTT | CASSHAGGMNTEAFF | TRBJ1-1 | TRBV4-1 | few | .
TGCGCCAGCAGCCTTAAGGGGCCCTACTCTGGAAACACCATATATTTT | CASSLKGPYSGNTIYF | TRBJ1-3 | TRBV4-1 | . | .
TGTGCCAGCAGCCCCGGGGGCGCGTACACTGAAGCTTTCTTT | CASSPGGAYTEAFF | TRBJ1-1 | TRBV7-9 | . | .
TGTGCCAGCAGTGCGTGGACAGGGGGGAAGGATGAGCAGTTCTTC | CASSAWTGGKDEQFF | TRBJ2-1 | TRBV27 | . | TRBD1
TGTGCCACCAGCAGAGATCCGGCGGGCGTCAATGAGCAGTTCTTC | CATSRDPAGVNEQFF | TRBJ2-1 | TRBV15 | . | .
TGTGCCAGTTCAGGGATCATGAACACTGAAGCTTTCTTT | CASSGIMNTEAFF | TRBJ1-1 | TRBV28 | . | .
TGTGCCAGCAGCTTAGGTGGGGGGGCAAATGAGCAGTTCTTC | CASSLGGGANEQFF | TRBJ2-1 | TRBV11-2 | . | .
TGTGCCAGCAGTCCAAGTCAAAGCACAGATACGCAGTATTTT | CASSPSQSTDTQYF | TRBJ2-3 | TRBV27 | . | .
TGTGCCAGCAGCTTGGGAACGGGGACAGAGACCGGGGAGCTGTTTTTT | CASSLGTGTETGELFF | TRBJ2-2 | TRBV5-5 | . | TRBD1
TGTGCCAGCAGGGTGGACGGGGGGGATGAGCAGTTCTTC | CASRVDGGDEQFF | TRBJ2-1 | TRBV2 | . | TRBD2
TGTGCCAGCAGCTTGGGGGATAGCAATCAGCCCCAGCATTTT | CASSLGDSNQPQHF | TRBJ1-5 | TRBV7-9 | . | .
TGTGCCAGCAGTGAACGGGTGATGGGAGGGGTGAGGAACAATGAGCAGTTCTTC | CASSERVMGGVRNNEQFF | TRBJ2-1 | TRBV6-1 | . | TRBD2
TGTGCCAGTAGTATAAAAGGGGACTACGAGCAGTACTTC | CASSIKGDYEQYF | TRBJ2-7 | TRBV19 | . | .
TGTGCCAGCCGCGAATGGGGGGCCCGGCCCCAAGAGACCCAGTACTTC | CASREWGARPQETQYF | TRBJ2-5 | TRBV2 | once | .
TGCAGCGTTGAGAGGACAGGGAGCTCCTACAATGAGCAGTTCTTC | CSVERTGSSYNEQFF | TRBJ2-1 | TRBV29-1 | . | TRBD1
TGTGCCAGCAGTTCGACAAAAGGGTACCCTACGGGGGGGGCTTTCTTT | CASSSTKGYPTGGAFF | TRBJ1-1 | TRBV6-5 | . | .
TGTGCCAGCAGCCCCGTTGGCCAGCTTAACTTCTTT | CASSPVGQLNFF | TRBJ1-1 | TRBV6-6 | . | .
TGTGCCAGCAGTTCCCGGGACAGGGGGCTTGTAGGTGAAAAACTGTTTTTT | CASSSRDRGLVGEKLFF | TRBJ1-4 | TRBV27 | . | TRBD1